This T cell receptor (beta chain) was sequenced during a study of human thymus T cells. Points from the study as a whole: The authors found apparently biased V and J gene usage in thymic and blood repertoires. Related studies noted strongly shared thymic repertoires across unrelated people.

Resections obtained during corrective heart surgery supplied the thymus tissue. All donors were healthy Finnish infants who were undergoing corrective surgery to treat congenital heart defects. On this clone: What it recognizes is unknown.

Repertoires were generated with immunoSEQ multiplex PCR, while TCRdb's copy carries only in-frame clones and drops some. The table lists under 95,000 clones, 90% to 95% of them singletons, with around 0.034% in the top ten. The receptor comes from a girl in the first two years of life with a congenital heart defect but otherwise immunologically healthy. Sequenced sample: thymus tissue.

CDR3 nucleotide sequence: TGTGCCAGCAGCTCGGTACCGAATGGGCGGCTGACCTACGAGCAGTACTTC. As protein: CASSSVPNGRLTYEQYF. V and J are TRBV5-6 and TRBJ2-7; D gene ambiguous. Germline-derived CDR1 and CDR2 are SGHDT and YYEEEE. CDR3 length: 17 residues. The V gene lost 3 bases and the J gene lost 2 bases, with 21 bases spanning the gap.